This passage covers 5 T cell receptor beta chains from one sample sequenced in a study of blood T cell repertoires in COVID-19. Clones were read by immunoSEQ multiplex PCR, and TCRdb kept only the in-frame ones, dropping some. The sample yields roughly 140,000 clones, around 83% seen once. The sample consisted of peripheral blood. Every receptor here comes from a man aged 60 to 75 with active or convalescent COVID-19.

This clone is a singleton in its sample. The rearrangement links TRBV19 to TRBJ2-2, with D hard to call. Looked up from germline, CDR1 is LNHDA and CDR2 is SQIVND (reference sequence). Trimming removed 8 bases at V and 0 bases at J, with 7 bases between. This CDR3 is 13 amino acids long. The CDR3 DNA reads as TGTGCCAGTTGGTCAGCGAACACCGGGGAGCTGTTTTTT. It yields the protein CASWSANTGELFF.

The CDR3 protein is CASSIDPGGGQSYTF. As DNA, the CDR3 is TGTGCCAGTAGTATTGATCCGGGCGGAGGGCAGAGCTACACCTTC. This chain uses TRBV19 with TRBJ1-2; no reliable D call. The CDR3 is made up of 15 amino acids. V was pared by 3 bases and J by 9 bases, with 20 bases between. CDR1 is LNHDA and CDR2 is SQIVND in the germline V gene (reference sequence).

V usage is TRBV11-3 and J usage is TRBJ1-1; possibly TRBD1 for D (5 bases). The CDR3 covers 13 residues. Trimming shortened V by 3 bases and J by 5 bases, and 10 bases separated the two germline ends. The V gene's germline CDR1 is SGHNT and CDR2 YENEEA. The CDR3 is CASSFNPGTEAFF. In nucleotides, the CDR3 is TGTGCCAGCAGCTTTAACCCAGGGACTGAAGCTTTCTTT. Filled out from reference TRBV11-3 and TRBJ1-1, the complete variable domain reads EAGVVQSPRYKIIEKKQPVAFWCNPISGHNTLYWYLQNLGQGPELLIRYENEEAVDDSQLPKDRFSAERLKGVDSTLKIQPAELGDSAVYLCASSFNPGTEAFFGQGTRLTVV.

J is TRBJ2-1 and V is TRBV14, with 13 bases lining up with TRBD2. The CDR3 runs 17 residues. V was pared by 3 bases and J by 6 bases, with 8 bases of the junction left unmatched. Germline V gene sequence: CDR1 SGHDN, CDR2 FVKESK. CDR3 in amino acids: CASSHGLAGAGGNEQFF. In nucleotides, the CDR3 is TGTGCCAGCAGCCACGGACTAGCGGGGGCTGGAGGCAATGAGCAGTTCTTC. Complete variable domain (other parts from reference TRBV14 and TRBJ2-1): EAGVTQFPSHSVIEKGQTVTLRCDPISGHDNLYWYRRVMGKEIKFLLHFVKESKQDESGMPNNRFLAERTGGTYSTLKVQPAELEDSGVYFCASSHGLAGAGGNEQFFGPGTRLTVL.

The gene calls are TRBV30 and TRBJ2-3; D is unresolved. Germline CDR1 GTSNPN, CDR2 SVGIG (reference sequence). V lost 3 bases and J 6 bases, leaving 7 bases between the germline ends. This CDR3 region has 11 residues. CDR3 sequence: CAWSWLDTQYF. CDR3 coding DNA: TGTGCCTGGAGCTGGCTGGATACGCAGTATTTT.